Reported below is one T cell receptor (beta chain). Its antigen is as yet unknown. These data originate in a study of cytomegalovirus exposure and HLA in healthy donors. V lost 2 bases and J lost 2, with 12 bases in between. This CDR3 comprises 15 residues. The germline V gene has CDR1 SGHTA and CDR2 FQGNSA. Study-level points and caveats: The authors listed approximately 150 TCR beta chains as cytomegalovirus-associated. High specificity and sensitivity for cytomegalovirus status were reported for the classifier. Specificity of a few CMV-associated chains for CMV antigens was verified in vitro.

Only in-frame clones appear in the TCRdb table, and some are missing; sequencing was by immunoSEQ multiplex PCR. The sample consists of about 49,000 clones, over 85% of them appearing once. The chain employs TRBV7-2 and TRBJ1-2; D possibly corresponds to TRBD1 (5 bases). The specimen was PBMCs. The TCR was taken from a woman younger than 30 in good health and CMV-seropositive. The CDR3 nucleotides are TGTGCCAGCAGCTTACAGTCAGGGTTGAACTATGGCTACACCTTC. This codes for CASSLQSGLNYGYTF.